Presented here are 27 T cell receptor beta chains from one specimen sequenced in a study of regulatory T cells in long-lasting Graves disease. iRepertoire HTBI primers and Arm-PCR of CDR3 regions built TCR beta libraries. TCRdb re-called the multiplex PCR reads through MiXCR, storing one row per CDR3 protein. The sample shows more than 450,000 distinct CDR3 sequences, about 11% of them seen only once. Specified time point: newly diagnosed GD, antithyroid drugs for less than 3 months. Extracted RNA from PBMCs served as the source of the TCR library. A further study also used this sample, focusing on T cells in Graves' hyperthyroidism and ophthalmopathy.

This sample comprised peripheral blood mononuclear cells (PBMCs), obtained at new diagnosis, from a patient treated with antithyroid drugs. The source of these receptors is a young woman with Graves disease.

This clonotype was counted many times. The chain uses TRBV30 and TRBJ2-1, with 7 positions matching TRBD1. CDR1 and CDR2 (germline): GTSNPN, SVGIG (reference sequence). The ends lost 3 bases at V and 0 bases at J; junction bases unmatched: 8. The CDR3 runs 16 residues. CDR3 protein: CAWRARGRRSYNEQFF. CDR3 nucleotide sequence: TGTGCCTGGAGGGCGAGGGGGCGACGCTCCTACAATGAGCAGTTCTTC.

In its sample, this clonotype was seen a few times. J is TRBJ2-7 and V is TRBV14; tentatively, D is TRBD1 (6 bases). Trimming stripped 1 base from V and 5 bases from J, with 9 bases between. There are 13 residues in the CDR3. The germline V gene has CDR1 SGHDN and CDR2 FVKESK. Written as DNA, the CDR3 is TGTGCCAGCAGCCAAGTGGACAGCCACGAGCAGTACTTC. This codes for CASSQVDSHEQYF.

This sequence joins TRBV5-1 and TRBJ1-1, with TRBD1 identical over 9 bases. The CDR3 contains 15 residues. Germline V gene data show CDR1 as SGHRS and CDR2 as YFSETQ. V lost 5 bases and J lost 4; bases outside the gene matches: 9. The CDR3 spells CASRQRRDRATEAFF. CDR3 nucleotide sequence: TGCGCCAGCAGGCAAAGAAGGGACAGGGCCACTGAAGCTTTCTTT.

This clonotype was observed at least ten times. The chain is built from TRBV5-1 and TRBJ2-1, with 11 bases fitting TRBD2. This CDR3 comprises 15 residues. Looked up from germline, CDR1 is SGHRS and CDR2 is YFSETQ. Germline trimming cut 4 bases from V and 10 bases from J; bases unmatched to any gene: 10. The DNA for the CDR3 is TGCGCCAGCAGCGAAACTAGCGGGAGAGTAGGGGAGCAGTTCTTC. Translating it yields CASSETSGRVGEQFF.

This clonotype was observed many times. CDR3 region: CASSWRLGEHEQFF. The CDR3, as DNA: TGTGCCAGCAGTTGGAGACTAGGGGAACATGAGCAGTTCTTC. This chain links TRBV6-2 or TRBV6-3 with TRBJ2-1; a possible D gene is TRBD2 (6 bases). The CDR3 extends over 14 amino acids. Germline-derived CDR1 and CDR2 are MNHEY and SVGEGT. V lost 4 bases and J 8 bases, leaving 15 bases between the germline ends.

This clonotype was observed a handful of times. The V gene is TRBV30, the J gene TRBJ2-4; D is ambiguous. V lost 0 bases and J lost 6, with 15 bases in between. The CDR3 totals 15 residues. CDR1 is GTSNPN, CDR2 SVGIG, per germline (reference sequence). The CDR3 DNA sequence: TGTGCCTGGAGTGTAGAACAGTATCCCCCAAACATTCAGTACTTC. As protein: CAWSVEQYPPNIQYF.

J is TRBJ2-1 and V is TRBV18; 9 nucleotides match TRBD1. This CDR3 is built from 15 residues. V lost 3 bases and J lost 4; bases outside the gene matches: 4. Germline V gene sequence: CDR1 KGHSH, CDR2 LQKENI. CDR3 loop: CASSPGTGLYNEQFF. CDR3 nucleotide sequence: TGTGCCAGCTCACCCGGGACAGGGTTATACAATGAGCAGTTCTTC.

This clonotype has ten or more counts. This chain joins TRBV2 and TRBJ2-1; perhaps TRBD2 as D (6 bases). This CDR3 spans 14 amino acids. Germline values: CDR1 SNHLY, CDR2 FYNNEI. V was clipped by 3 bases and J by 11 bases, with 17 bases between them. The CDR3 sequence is CASSEATRETKQFF. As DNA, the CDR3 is TGTGCCAGCAGTGAGGCGACTAGAGAAACGAAGCAGTTCTTC.

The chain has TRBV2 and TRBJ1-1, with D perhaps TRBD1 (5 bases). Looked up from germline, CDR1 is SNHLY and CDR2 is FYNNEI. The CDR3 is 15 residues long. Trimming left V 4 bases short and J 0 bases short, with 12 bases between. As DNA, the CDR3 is TGTGCCAGCAGTGTAGGGGCGGGAATGAACACTGAAGCTTTCTTT. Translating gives CASSVGAGMNTEAFF.

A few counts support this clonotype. The CDR3 protein is CASSPRGRQNTGELFF. In DNA form, the CDR3 reads TGTGCCAGCAGCCCTAGAGGACGGCAGAACACCGGGGAGCTGTTTTTT. The chain recombines TRBV14 with TRBJ2-2; the D is unclear. There are 16 residues in the CDR3. The V gene lost 4 bases and the J gene lost 1 base, with 13 bases spanning the gap. In germline, CDR1 is SGHDN, CDR2 FVKESK.

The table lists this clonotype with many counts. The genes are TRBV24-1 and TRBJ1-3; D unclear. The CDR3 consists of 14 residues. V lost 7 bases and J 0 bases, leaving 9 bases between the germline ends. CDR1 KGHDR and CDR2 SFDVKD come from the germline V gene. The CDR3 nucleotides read TGTGCCACCAGCGAAGGGAGCTCTGGAAACACCATATATTTT. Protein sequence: CATSEGSSGNTIYF.

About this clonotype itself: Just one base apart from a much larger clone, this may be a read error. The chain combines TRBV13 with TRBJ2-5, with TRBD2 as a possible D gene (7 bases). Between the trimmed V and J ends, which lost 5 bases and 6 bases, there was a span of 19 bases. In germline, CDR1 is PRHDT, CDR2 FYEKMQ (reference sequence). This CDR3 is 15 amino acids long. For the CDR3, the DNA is TGTGCCAGCAGCGGGCAGGACGGGGGGCGACAGACCCAGTACTTC. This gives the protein CASSGQDGGRQTQYF.

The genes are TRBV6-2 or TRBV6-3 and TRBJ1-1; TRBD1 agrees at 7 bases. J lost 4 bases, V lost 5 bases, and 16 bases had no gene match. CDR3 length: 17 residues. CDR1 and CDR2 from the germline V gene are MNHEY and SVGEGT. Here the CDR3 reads CASSLPIQGGLITEAFF. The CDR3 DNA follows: TGTGCCAGCAGTCTCCCGATCCAAGGGGGCTTGATCACTGAAGCTTTCTTT.

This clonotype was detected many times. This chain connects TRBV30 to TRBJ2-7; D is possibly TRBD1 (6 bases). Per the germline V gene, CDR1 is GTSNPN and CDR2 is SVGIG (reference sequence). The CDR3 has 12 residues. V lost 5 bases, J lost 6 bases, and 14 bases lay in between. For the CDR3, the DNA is TGTGCCTGGGGAAGGACAGCCACCGAGCAGTACTTC. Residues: CAWGRTATEQYF.

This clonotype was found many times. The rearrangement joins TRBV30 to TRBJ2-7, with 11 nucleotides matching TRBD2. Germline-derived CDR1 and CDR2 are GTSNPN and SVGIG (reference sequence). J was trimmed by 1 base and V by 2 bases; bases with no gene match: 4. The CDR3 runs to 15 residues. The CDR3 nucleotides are TGTGCCTGGAGTTGGACTAGCGGGCTTTCCTACGAGCAGTACTTC. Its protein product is CAWSWTSGLSYEQYF. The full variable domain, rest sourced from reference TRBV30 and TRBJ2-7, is SQTIHQWPATLVQPVGSPLSLECTVEGTSNPNLYWYRQAAGRGLQLLFYSVGIGQISSEVPQNLSASRPQDRQFILSSKKLLLSDSGFYLCAWSWTSGLSYEQYFGPGTRLTVT.

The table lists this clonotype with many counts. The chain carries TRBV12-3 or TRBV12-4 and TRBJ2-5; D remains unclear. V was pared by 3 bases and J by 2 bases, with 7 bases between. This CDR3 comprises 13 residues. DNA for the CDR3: TGTGCCAGCAGTTTTCGCCGGCAAGAGACCCAGTACTTC. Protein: CASSFRRQETQYF.

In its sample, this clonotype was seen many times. The CDR3 nucleotides are TGCAGTGCTAGGTTAGCGGGAGGAGCTGTGTATGAGCAGTTCTTC. This codes for CSARLAGGAVYEQFF. The chain has TRBV20-1 and TRBJ2-5; 10 bases are a match to TRBD2. The J call is uncertain, as TRBJ2-1 better fits the DNA end. In germline, CDR1 is DFQATT, CDR2 SNEGSKA (reference sequence). The CDR3 spans 15 residues.

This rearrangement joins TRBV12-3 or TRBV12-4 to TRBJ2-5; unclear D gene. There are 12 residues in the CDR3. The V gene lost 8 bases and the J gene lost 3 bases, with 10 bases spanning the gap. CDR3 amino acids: CASRGLEETQYF. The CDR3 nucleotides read TGTGCCAGCCGCGGTCTAGAAGAGACCCAGTACTTC.

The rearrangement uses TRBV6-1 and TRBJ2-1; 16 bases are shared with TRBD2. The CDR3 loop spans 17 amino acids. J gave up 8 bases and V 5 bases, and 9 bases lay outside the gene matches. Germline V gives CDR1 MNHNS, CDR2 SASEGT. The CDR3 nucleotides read TGTGCCAGCAGTCAGGGACTAGCGGGAGGGATGGGGCATGAGCAGTTCTTC. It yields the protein CASSQGLAGGMGHEQFF.

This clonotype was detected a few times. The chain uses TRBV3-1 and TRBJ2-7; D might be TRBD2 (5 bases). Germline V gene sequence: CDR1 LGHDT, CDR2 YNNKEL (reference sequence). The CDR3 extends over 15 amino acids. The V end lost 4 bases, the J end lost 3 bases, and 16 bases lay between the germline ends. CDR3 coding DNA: TGTGCCAGCAGCCCCGGACCGGCGGGCGGCTACGAGCAGTACTTC. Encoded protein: CASSPGPAGGYEQYF.

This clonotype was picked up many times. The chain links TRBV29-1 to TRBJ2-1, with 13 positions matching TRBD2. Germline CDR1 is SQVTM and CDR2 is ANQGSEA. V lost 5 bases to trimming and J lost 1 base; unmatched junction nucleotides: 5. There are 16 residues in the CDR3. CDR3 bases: TGCAGCGTTCCCGGACTAGCGGGAGCATCCTACAATGAGCAGTTCTTC. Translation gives CSVPGLAGASYNEQFF.

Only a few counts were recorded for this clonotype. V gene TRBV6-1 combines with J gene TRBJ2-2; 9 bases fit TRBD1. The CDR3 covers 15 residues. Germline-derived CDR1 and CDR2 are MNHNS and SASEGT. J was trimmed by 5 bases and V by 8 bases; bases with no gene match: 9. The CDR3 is CASLTGTGRTGELFF. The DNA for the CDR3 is TGTGCCAGCTTAACCGGGACAGGGAGGACCGGGGAGCTGTTTTTT.

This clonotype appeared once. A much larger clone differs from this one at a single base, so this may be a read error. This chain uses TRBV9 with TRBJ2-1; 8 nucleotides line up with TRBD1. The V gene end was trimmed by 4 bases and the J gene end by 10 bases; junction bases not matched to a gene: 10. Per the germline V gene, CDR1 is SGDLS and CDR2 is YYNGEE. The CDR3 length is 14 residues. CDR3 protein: CASSPADRGGEQFF. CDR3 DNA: TGTGCCAGCAGCCCTGCAGACAGGGGTGGGGAGCAGTTCTTC.

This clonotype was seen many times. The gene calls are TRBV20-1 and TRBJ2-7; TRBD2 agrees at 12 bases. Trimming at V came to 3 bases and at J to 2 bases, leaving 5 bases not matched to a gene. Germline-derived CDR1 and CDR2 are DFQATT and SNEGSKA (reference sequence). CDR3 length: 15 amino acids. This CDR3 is CSARASGRAAYEQYF. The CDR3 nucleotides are TGCAGTGCTAGGGCTAGCGGGAGGGCCGCCTACGAGCAGTACTTC.

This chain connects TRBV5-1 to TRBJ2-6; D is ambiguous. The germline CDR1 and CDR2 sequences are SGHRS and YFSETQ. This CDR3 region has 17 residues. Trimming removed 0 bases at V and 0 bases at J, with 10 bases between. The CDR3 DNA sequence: TGCGCCAGCAGCTTGGAAGCAGCACGCTCTGGGGCCAACGTCCTGACTTTC. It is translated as CASSLEAARSGANVLTF.

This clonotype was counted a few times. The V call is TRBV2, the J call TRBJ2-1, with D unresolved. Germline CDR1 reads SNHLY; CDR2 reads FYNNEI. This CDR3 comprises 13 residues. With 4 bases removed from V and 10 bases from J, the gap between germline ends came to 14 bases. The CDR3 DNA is TGTGCCAGCAGTGCCCCCCCAAAAAGGGAGCAGTTCTTC. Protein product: CASSAPPKREQFF.

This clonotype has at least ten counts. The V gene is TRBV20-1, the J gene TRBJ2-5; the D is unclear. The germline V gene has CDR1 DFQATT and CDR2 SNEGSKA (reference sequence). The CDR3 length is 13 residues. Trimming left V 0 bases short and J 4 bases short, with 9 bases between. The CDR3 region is CSARDLPLETQYF. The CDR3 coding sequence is TGCAGTGCTAGAGATCTGCCCTTAGAGACCCAGTACTTC.